These 26 T cell receptor beta chains share one sample of origin, sequenced in a study of blood T cell repertoires in COVID-19 (dated by TCRdb to about 2020). Library prep was done by the immunoSEQ multiplex PCR assay. TCRdb limited this immuneACCESS table to in-frame rearrangements with V and J called. A share of clones is missing; checked studies link under half to unresolved V genes, and the rest is unexplained. The sample table shows around 80,000 clones, and almost 85% are seen once. The ten largest clones capture about 12% of the sample. Sequenced material: peripheral blood. Receptors were obtained from a man of 80 years or more with acute or convalescent COVID-19.

CDR3 nucleotides: TGTGCCAGCAGCCCCCGGACAGGGTCTAACTATGGCTACACCTTC. It yields the protein CASSPRTGSNYGYTF. The chain recombines TRBV9 with TRBJ1-2, with 8 bases identical to TRBD1. V dropped 4 bases and J dropped 0; count of bases not matched to a gene: 5. The CDR3 extends over 15 amino acids. Germline V gene sequence: CDR1 SGDLS, CDR2 YYNGEE.

This sequence joins TRBV7-9 and TRBJ1-3; no clear D. The germline V gene encodes CDR1 SEHNR and CDR2 FQNEAQ (reference sequence). V shed 2 bases and J shed 0 bases, with 8 bases lying between them. The CDR3 runs 15 residues. This CDR3 reads CASSLIQSSGNTIYF. The DNA of the CDR3 is TGTGCCAGCAGCTTAATACAGAGCTCTGGAAACACCATATATTTT.

The V and J genes are TRBV7-3 and TRBJ2-4; 9 bases map to TRBD1. V lost 2 bases and J lost 7; bases outside the gene matches: 3. Germline CDR1 SGHTA, CDR2 FQGTGA. CDR3 length equals 14 residues. CDR3 bases: TGTGCCAGCAGCTTAGGGACAGGGACGAACATTCAGTACTTC. Translating gives CASSLGTGTNIQYF.

The chain recombines TRBV11-2 with TRBJ1-6; 8 bases align to TRBD1. The CDR3 covers 14 residues. Germline-derived CDR1 and CDR2 are SGHAT and FQNNGV. V lost 3 bases and J lost 10; bases outside the gene matches: 5. In DNA, the CDR3 is TGTGCCAGCAGCTTCGGGACAGGAGGATCACCCCTCCACTTT. Translated: CASSFGTGGSPLHF.

V usage is TRBV19 and J usage is TRBJ2-3; 7 positions agree with TRBD1. The junction had 8 bases not matched to a gene; V was cut back by 4 bases and J by 4 bases. CDR1 is LNHDA, CDR2 SQIVND, per germline (reference sequence). The CDR3 contains 15 residues. The CDR3 loop is CASSRNRGGSDTQYF. The CDR3 bases are TGTGCCAGTAGTAGGAACAGGGGTGGATCAGATACGCAGTATTTT.

The rearrangement uses TRBV12-3 or TRBV12-4 and TRBJ1-5, with D possibly matching TRBD1 (5 bases). With 6 bases removed from V and 0 bases from J, the gap between germline ends came to 6 bases. This CDR3 comprises 13 residues. The CDR3 coding sequence is TGTGCCAGCAGGACAGATAGCAATCAGCCCCAGCATTTT. Its translation is CASRTDSNQPQHF.

This chain joins TRBV10-3 and TRBJ1-2, with D possibly matching TRBD1 (6 bases). Germline lookup yields CDR1 ENHRY and CDR2 SYGVKD. This CDR3 contains 12 residues. V was clipped by 6 bases and J by 6 bases, with 11 bases between them. The CDR3 sequence: CAIRSGGDGYTF. CDR3 coding DNA: TGTGCCATCAGGAGCGGGGGCGATGGCTACACCTTC.

The chain carries TRBV5-8 and TRBJ1-5, with 10 bases lining up with TRBD1. This CDR3 has 17 residues. The V gene's germline CDR1 is SGHTS and CDR2 YDEGEE. The ends lost 4 bases at V and 4 bases at J; junction bases unmatched: 11. CDR3 loop: CASSPIGDRGGNQPQHF. The CDR3 nucleotides are TGTGCCAGCAGCCCAATAGGGGACAGGGGAGGAAATCAGCCCCAGCATTTT.

The chain couples TRBV29-1 to TRBJ1-2; possibly TRBD1 for D (6 bases). In germline, CDR1 is SQVTM, CDR2 ANQGSEA. V shed 4 bases and J shed 8 bases, with 20 bases lying between them. This CDR3 is 14 amino acids long. The DNA of the CDR3 is TGCAGCGTTGGGGCAGGGGATCCCAAAGGAGGCTACACCTTC. Encoded protein: CSVGAGDPKGGYTF.

The chain joins TRBV24-1 to TRBJ2-7, with D possibly matching TRBD2 (6 bases). Trimming cost V 4 bases and J 0 bases, with 9 bases left between them. Looked up from germline, CDR1 is KGHDR and CDR2 is SFDVKD. The CDR3 is 14 amino acids. In DNA, the CDR3 is TGTGCCACCAGTGAGGGGGGAGGCTCCTACGAGCAGTACTTC. It is translated as CATSEGGGSYEQYF.

J is TRBJ2-5 and V is TRBV7-9, with D hard to call. The CDR3 has 13 amino acids. Trimming pared 0 bases from V and 4 bases from J, leaving 6 bases between. CDR1 and CDR2 (germline): SEHNR, FQNEAQ (reference sequence). CDR3 nucleotides: TGTGCCAGCAGCTTAGCTGGGCGAGAGACCCAGTACTTC. This encodes CASSLAGRETQYF. The full variable domain, in which reference TRBV7-9 and TRBJ2-5 provide the parts outside the CDR3, is DTGVSQNPRHKITKRGQNVTFRCDPISEHNRLYWYRQTLGQGPEFLTYFQNEAQLEKSRLLSDRFSAERPKGSFSTLEIQRTEQGDSAMYLCASSLAGRETQYFGPGTRLLVL.

This chain links TRBV5-4 with TRBJ1-1; the match to TRBD1 covers 8 bases. CDR1 and CDR2 (germline): SGHNT, YYREEE (reference sequence). This CDR3 contains 14 residues. The trim removed 4 bases at V and 10 bases at J, leaving 12 bases unmatched. The CDR3 reads CASSLSAGGRTAFF. In DNA form, the CDR3 reads TGTGCCAGCAGCCTCTCCGCAGGGGGCCGAACAGCTTTCTTT.

V gene TRBV5-1 combines with J gene TRBJ2-1; 9 nucleotides match TRBD1. CDR1 and CDR2 from the germline V gene are SGHRS and YFSETQ. Trimming cost V 0 bases and J 5 bases; bases outside gene matches: 12. The CDR3 length is 18 residues. The CDR3 DNA reads as TGCGCCAGCAGCTTGGGCGGCACCGGGACAGGGCCGGACAATGAGCAGTTCTTC. This codes for CASSLGGTGTGPDNEQFF.

This chain links TRBV2 with TRBJ1-2, with 7 bases aligning to TRBD1. Germline V gives CDR1 SNHLY, CDR2 FYNNEI. The CDR3 covers 14 residues. V lost 4 bases and J lost 1; bases outside the gene matches: 3. CDR3 sequence reads: CASSVGQNNYGYTF. CDR3 DNA: TGTGCCAGCAGTGTGGGACAGAATAACTATGGCTACACCTTC.

This chain links TRBV2 with TRBJ1-2; 7 nucleotides agree with TRBD1. Germline CDR1 and CDR2: SNHLY and FYNNEI. The CDR3 has 13 residues. With V trimmed by 4 bases and J by 4 bases, 3 bases remained unmatched. CDR3 amino acids: CASSATGTYGYTF. In nucleotides, the CDR3 is TGTGCCAGCAGTGCGACAGGGACCTATGGCTACACCTTC.

This rearrangement joins TRBV7-2 to TRBJ2-2; the D gene is possibly TRBD1 (6 bases). There are 17 residues in the CDR3. V lost 5 bases and J 1 base, leaving 17 bases between the germline ends. Germline V gene lookup returns CDR1 SGHTA and CDR2 FQGNSA. The CDR3 region is CASSRFSQGLNTGELFF. The CDR3, as DNA: TGTGCCAGCAGCCGTTTCAGTCAGGGGCTGAACACCGGGGAGCTGTTTTTT. Together with reference TRBV7-2 and TRBJ2-2, the CDR3 gives the full variable domain: GAGVSQSPSNKVTEKGKDVELRCDPISGHTALYWYRQSLGQGLEFLIYFQGNSAPDKSGLPSDRFSAERTGGSVSTLTIQRTQQEDSAVYLCASSRFSQGLNTGELFFGEGSRLTVL.

The genes are TRBV5-1 and TRBJ2-7, with 9 bases fitting TRBD1. J was trimmed by 1 base and V by 2 bases; bases with no gene match: 10. CDR1 SGHRS and CDR2 YFSETQ come from the germline V gene. The CDR3 sequence is 17 residues long. The CDR3 sequence: CASSFHAGQGSSYEQYF. As DNA, the CDR3 is TGCGCCAGCAGCTTCCACGCCGGACAGGGGAGTTCCTACGAGCAGTACTTC.

V and J are TRBV7-3 and TRBJ1-1; D is ambiguous. Trimming pared 10 bases from V and 1 base from J, leaving 13 bases between. The CDR3 is 13 residues long. Per germline, CDR1 SGHTA and CDR2 FQGTGA. This CDR3 reads CATGEQANTEAFF. In DNA, the CDR3 is TGTGCCACGGGAGAGCAGGCGAACACTGAAGCTTTCTTT.

This clone was counted once. This chain joins TRBV7-2 and TRBJ1-4; unclear D gene. The ends were cut back, 5 bases at V and 0 bases at J, with 10 bases in the middle. There are 15 residues in the CDR3. Germline lookup yields CDR1 SGHTA and CDR2 FQGNSA. The CDR3 is CASSQRQATNEKLFF. For the CDR3, the DNA is TGTGCCAGCAGCCAACGACAAGCAACTAATGAAAAACTGTTTTTT.

V usage is TRBV10-1 and J usage is TRBJ1-2, with 7 nucleotides matching TRBD1. The V and J ends lost 6 bases and 5 bases, in that order; junction bases with no gene match: 12. This CDR3 spans 15 amino acids. Germline CDR1 and CDR2: WNHNN and SYGVQD (reference sequence). CDR3 sequence reads: CASSTTGTDRYGYTF. The CDR3 region has the DNA TGCGCCAGCAGCACGACCGGGACAGATCGTTATGGCTACACCTTC.

J is TRBJ2-2 and V is TRBV10-3, with a weak D call TRBD1 (5 bases). Trimming removed 3 bases at V and 6 bases at J, with 11 bases between. The length of the CDR3 is 14 residues. The V gene's germline CDR1 is ENHRY and CDR2 SYGVKD. The DNA for the CDR3 is TGTGCCATCAGTGAAGGGGCGGCGGCCGGGGAGCTGTTTTTT. Translating it yields CAISEGAAAGELFF.

The V call is TRBV29-1, the J call TRBJ1-1; D uncertain. Germline V lookup: CDR1 SQVTM, CDR2 ANQGSEA. This CDR3 is built from 11 residues. V was cut by 4 bases and J by 5 bases, with 8 bases left in between. CDR3 residues: CSVVPVTEAFF. Here the CDR3 DNA reads TGCAGCGTTGTGCCGGTGACTGAAGCTTTCTTT.

This rearrangement joins TRBV20-1 to TRBJ1-1; D might be TRBD1 (6 bases). Trimming cost V 3 bases and J 12 bases, with 14 bases left between them. From germline, CDR1 is DFQATT and CDR2 SNEGSKA (reference sequence). The CDR3 is 11 residues long. The CDR3 DNA follows: TGCAGTGCTAGCGATAACCAGGGGTCTTTCTTT. This sequence encodes CSASDNQGSFF.

This rearrangement joins TRBV5-1 to TRBJ2-1, with 8 bases that match TRBD1. Losses at the gene ends were 4 bases for V and 9 bases for J; bases not matched to a gene: 3. The CDR3 spans 12 residues. The germline gives CDR1 SGHRS, CDR2 YFSETQ. This CDR3 reads CASSKDRGEQFF. CDR3 nucleotide sequence: TGCGCCAGCAGCAAAGACAGGGGTGAGCAGTTCTTC.

A single count supports this clone. The CDR3 protein is CASSEAAWEKLFF. CDR3 DNA sequence: TGTGCCAGCAGTGAAGCGGCTTGGGAAAAACTGTTTTTT. V and J are TRBV6-1 and TRBJ1-4; D unresolved. There are 13 residues in the CDR3. Deletions cut 0 bases from V and 8 bases from J, with 7 bases between. Germline V gene data show CDR1 as MNHNS and CDR2 as SASEGT.

This clone has just a few counts. This chain connects TRBV4-1 to TRBJ2-7, with 12 bases that match TRBD2. The CDR3 runs 16 residues. Germline trimming cut 1 base from V and 7 bases from J; bases unmatched to any gene: 8. The germline V gene has CDR1 MGHRA and CDR2 YSYEKL. For the CDR3, the DNA is TGCGCCAGCAGCCAAGCCCCGACTAGCGGGGGAAGTGAGCAGTACTTC. Its protein product is CASSQAPTSGGSEQYF.